The next 29 T cell receptor beta chains were all read from a single sample in a study of blood T cell repertoires in COVID-19. The assay was immunoSEQ multiplex PCR, and TCRdb's table has in-frame clones only and misses some. Of 68,000 or so clones detected, roughly 80% appear once; the ten largest clones hold approximately 20%. What was sequenced was peripheral blood. The receptors were gathered from a human donor in a cohort sampled during active COVID-19.

The CDR3 nucleotides are TGTGCCAGCAGTTCCCCCGGACTAGCGGGAGTAATGGGGGAGACCCAGTACTTC. It codes for CASSSPGLAGVMGETQYF. The rearrangement links TRBV28 to TRBJ2-5; 13 bases line up with TRBD2. Germline CDR1 reads MDHEN; CDR2 reads SYDVKM. This CDR3 has 18 residues. The V gene end was trimmed by 4 bases and the J gene end by 5 bases; junction bases not matched to a gene: 13.

The chain recombines TRBV5-1 with TRBJ1-1, with TRBD1 identical over 9 bases. Germline V gene lookup returns CDR1 SGHRS and CDR2 YFSETQ. This CDR3 has 15 residues. V lost 0 bases and J lost 6; bases outside the gene matches: 6. The CDR3 loop is CASSLGTGVVAEAFF. CDR3 DNA sequence: TGCGCCAGCAGCTTGGGGACAGGGGTGGTCGCTGAAGCTTTCTTT.

V is TRBV11-2 and J is TRBJ2-7, with TRBD2 matching 10 bases. The CDR3 is 15 residues long. J lost 2 bases, V lost 5 bases, and 6 bases had no gene match. Per germline, CDR1 SGHAT and CDR2 FQNNGV. CDR3 loop: CASSIGLADPYEQYF. CDR3 coding DNA: TGTGCCAGCAGCATAGGACTAGCGGACCCCTACGAGCAGTACTTC.

This clone has only a few counts. J is TRBJ1-2 and V is TRBV28; D is perhaps TRBD1 (5 bases). V lost 6 bases to trimming and J lost 2 bases, with 25 bases between them. The CDR3 has 18 residues. CDR1 MDHEN and CDR2 SYDVKM come from the germline V gene. For the CDR3, the DNA is TGTGCCAGCAGAGCGGGTTGGGGACCTGGGGCCAGAAACTATGGCTACACCTTC. As protein: CASRAGWGPGARNYGYTF.

V usage is TRBV18 and J usage is TRBJ2-1, with D possibly being TRBD2 (5 bases). Trimming removed 8 bases from V and 2 bases from J, with 16 bases in between. Germline assignment: CDR1 KGHSH and CDR2 LQKENI. CDR3 size: 15 residues. The CDR3 nucleotides read TGTGCCAGCGCCCCGGGGTTATATGCCTACAATGAGCAGTTCTTC. Protein product: CASAPGLYAYNEQFF.

The rearrangement uses TRBV28 and TRBJ1-4, with a tentative D call TRBD1 (6 bases). Per the germline V gene, CDR1 is MDHEN and CDR2 is SYDVKM. Deletions cut 2 bases from V and 4 bases from J, with 14 bases between. This CDR3 has 16 residues. This CDR3 is CASSLSVAGDNEKLFF. CDR3 sequence (DNA): TGTGCCAGCAGTTTAAGCGTGGCAGGGGATAATGAAAAACTGTTTTTT.

The chain couples TRBV11-2 to TRBJ2-1; 12 bases match TRBD2. Germline loops: CDR1 SGHAT, CDR2 FQNNGV. This CDR3 spans 18 amino acids. V gave up 2 bases and J gave up 4 bases; unmatched junction bases: 9. The CDR3 DNA is TGTGCCAGCAGCTTAAGGTCTAGCGGGAGGGCCGGGTACAATGAGCAGTTCTTC. Translated: CASSLRSSGRAGYNEQFF.

The CDR3 nucleotides read TGCGCCAGCAGCTTGGCCGCCAGTACCACAGATACGCAGTATTTT. This codes for CASSLAASTTDTQYF. This chain links TRBV5-1 with TRBJ2-3; unclear D gene. Trimming pared 0 bases from V and 2 bases from J, leaving 10 bases between. The CDR3 spans 15 residues. Per germline, CDR1 SGHRS and CDR2 YFSETQ.

The genes are TRBV29-1 and TRBJ2-2; 11 bases agree with TRBD2. V was clipped by 6 bases and J by 3 bases; unmatched bases: 3. The CDR3 consists of 14 residues. The germline CDR1 and CDR2 sequences are SQVTM and ANQGSEA. The CDR3 here is CSVTSGSYTGELFF. The CDR3 DNA sequence: TGCAGCGTCACTAGCGGGAGTTACACCGGGGAGCTGTTTTTT.

This clone appeared a few times. In nucleotides, the CDR3 is TGCGCCAGCAGCCAAGTCAGCGGGATAGTGGGGGGGGCCAACGTCCTGACTTTC. The encoded protein is CASSQVSGIVGGANVLTF. The chain couples TRBV4-1 to TRBJ2-6; 7 bases are a match to TRBD2. CDR3 length: 18 amino acids. Germline assignment: CDR1 MGHRA and CDR2 YSYEKL. The V and J ends lost 1 base and 4 bases, in that order; junction bases with no gene match: 10.

The chain combines TRBV19 with TRBJ2-7; D gene uncertain. CDR1 and CDR2 (germline): LNHDA, SQIVND (reference sequence). The CDR3 contains 12 residues. Trimming stripped 9 bases from V and 5 bases from J, with 14 bases between. DNA for the CDR3: TGTGCCAGCGGTTTTTCCGCAAACGAGCAGTACTTC. Its protein product is CASGFSANEQYF.

CDR3 sequence: CASTNRVGEQYF. The CDR3 bases are TGTGCCAGCACCAACCGGGTTGGCGAGCAGTACTTC. The rearrangement uses TRBV28 and TRBJ2-7; D is unresolved. The germline V gene encodes CDR1 MDHEN and CDR2 SYDVKM. This CDR3 region has 12 residues. Trimming removed 7 bases from V and 6 bases from J, with 13 bases in between.

V usage is TRBV3-1 (or the pseudogene TRBV3-2) and J usage is TRBJ1-1, with D possibly TRBD1 on 5 matching bases. The CDR3 is 15 amino acids. CDR1 LGHDT and CDR2 YNNKEL come from the germline V gene (reference sequence). Trimming shortened V by 4 bases and J by 4 bases, and 16 bases separated the two germline ends. The CDR3 sequence is CASSPYSTATTEAFF. The DNA of the CDR3 is TGTGCCAGCAGCCCCTACTCGACAGCTACCACTGAAGCTTTCTTT.

The rearrangement links TRBV28 to TRBJ2-7, with 13 bases identical to TRBD2. Germline V gene sequence: CDR1 MDHEN, CDR2 SYDVKM. Trimming at V came to 8 bases and at J to 5 bases, leaving 9 bases not matched to a gene. The CDR3 has 15 amino acids. The CDR3 nucleotides read TGTGCCAGCTATACTAGCGGGAGGGCCGGCGACGAGCAGTACTTC. The encoded protein is CASYTSGRAGDEQYF.

This chain links TRBV9 with TRBJ2-5; D is unclear. The CDR3 has 15 residues. The V end lost 0 bases, the J end lost 3 bases, and 12 bases lay between the germline ends. CDR1 SGDLS and CDR2 YYNGEE come from the germline V gene. CDR3: CASSVAPTGKETQYF. The DNA of the CDR3 is TGTGCCAGCAGCGTAGCTCCGACTGGAAAAGAGACCCAGTACTTC.

The V gene is TRBV9, the J gene TRBJ2-1; 13 nucleotides line up with TRBD2. The CDR3 consists of 15 residues. With 4 bases clipped from V and 10 bases from J, the junction kept 8 bases outside the gene matches. CDR1 is SGDLS and CDR2 is YYNGEE in the germline V gene. The CDR3 spells CASSPTTSGGPEQFF. DNA for the CDR3: TGTGCCAGCAGCCCAACGACTAGCGGGGGGCCGGAGCAGTTCTTC.

The chain has TRBV12-3 or TRBV12-4 and TRBJ2-7; 7 nucleotides line up with TRBD2. V was clipped by 3 bases and J by 5 bases; unmatched bases: 4. This CDR3 region has 13 residues. CDR3: CASSLSGMDEQYF. The CDR3 DNA reads TGTGCCAGCAGTTTGAGCGGGATGGACGAGCAGTACTTC.

V is TRBV19 and J is TRBJ1-2, with 10 bases fitting TRBD1. V lost 4 bases, J lost 0 bases, and 5 bases stayed unmatched. CDR1 is LNHDA, CDR2 SQIVND, per germline (reference sequence). CDR3 length: 16 residues. Here the CDR3 reads CASSTQGTGANYGYTF. CDR3 nucleotides: TGTGCCAGTAGTACCCAGGGGACAGGGGCTAACTATGGCTACACCTTC.

The rearrangement uses TRBV3-1 (or the pseudogene TRBV3-2) and TRBJ2-7; a weak D match, TRBD2 (5 bases). The CDR3 length is 12 residues. The V end was cut by 4 bases, the J end by 6 bases, with 10 bases between. The germline CDR1 and CDR2 sequences are LGHDT and YNNKEL (reference sequence). The CDR3 sequence: CASSLGLAEQYF. The CDR3 DNA follows: TGTGCCAGCAGCCTCGGCCTAGCCGAGCAGTACTTC.

This clone was seen once. The genes are TRBV3-1 (or the pseudogene TRBV3-2) and TRBJ2-3; 9 bases match TRBD2. V lost 1 base, J lost 6 bases, and 8 bases stayed unmatched. Germline V gives CDR1 LGHDT, CDR2 YNNKEL (reference sequence). CDR3 length: 16 residues. The CDR3 DNA reads as TGTGCCAGCAGCCAAGGGATCCCTAGCGGGGCGGATACGCAGTATTTT. Translating gives CASSQGIPSGADTQYF.

The chain uses TRBV18 and TRBJ2-7; D perhaps matches TRBD2 (6 bases). V dropped 3 bases and J dropped 2 bases, with 11 bases sitting between them. This CDR3 is built from 14 residues. CDR1 KGHSH and CDR2 LQKENI come from the germline V gene. CDR3 amino acids: CASSPRETTYEQYF. The CDR3 region has the DNA TGTGCCAGCTCACCTCGGGAGACGACCTACGAGCAGTACTTC. The full variable domain, with the rest looked up from reference TRBV18 and TRBJ2-7, is NAGVMQNPRHLVRRRGQEARLRCSPMKGHSHVYWYRQLPEEGLKFMVYLQKENIIDESGMPKERFSAEFPKEGPSILRIQQVVRGDSAAYFCASSPRETTYEQYFGPGTRLTVT.

CDR3 loop: CASSHGTVNEKLFF. The CDR3 nucleotides read TGTGCCAGCAGCCACGGGACAGTTAATGAAAAACTGTTTTTT. The chain employs TRBV7-2 and TRBJ1-4; 7 positions match TRBD1. Trimming at V came to 5 bases and at J to 4 bases, leaving 4 bases not matched to a gene. CDR1 is SGHTA, CDR2 FQGNSA, per germline. The CDR3 has 14 residues. The whole variable domain, remainder taken from reference TRBV7-2 and TRBJ1-4, is GAGVSQSPSNKVTEKGKDVELRCDPISGHTALYWYRQSLGQGLEFLIYFQGNSAPDKSGLPSDRFSAERTGGSVSTLTIQRTQQEDSAVYLCASSHGTVNEKLFFGSGTQLSVL.

J is TRBJ2-1 and V is TRBV7-2, with TRBD2 matching over 8 bases. Unmatched junction bases numbered 29, after V lost 4 bases and J lost 15 bases. CDR3 length: 19 residues. Germline V gives CDR1 SGHTA, CDR2 FQGNSA. The CDR3 DNA is TGTGCCAGCAGCTCCCCCGGGTGGGCTAGCGGGTGGAACCGTTTAAAGTTGTTCTTC. Translation: CASSSPGWASGWNRLKLFF.

The chain joins TRBV6-4 to TRBJ2-2; no definite D call. The CDR3 is 14 residues long. The V end lost 3 bases, the J end lost 0 bases, and 5 bases lay between the germline ends. Germline CDR1 MRHNA, CDR2 SNTAGT. CDR3 sequence (DNA): TGTGCCAGCAGTGAAACACCGAACACCGGGGAGCTGTTTTTT. Protein: CASSETPNTGELFF.

The chain couples TRBV2 to TRBJ2-5; 12 nucleotides align to TRBD2. Germline V gene lookup returns CDR1 SNHLY and CDR2 FYNNEI. After removal of 0 bases from V and 3 bases from J, the junction contained 14 bases not matched to a gene. This CDR3 has 20 amino acids. Here the CDR3 reads CASSEAAIASGRAREETQYF. CDR3 DNA sequence: TGTGCCAGCAGTGAAGCCGCGATTGCTAGCGGGAGGGCCAGGGAAGAGACCCAGTACTTC.

V gene TRBV2 combines with J gene TRBJ2-3, with a possible D match to TRBD2 (7 bases). V was clipped by 6 bases and J by 2 bases, with 15 bases between them. The CDR3 is 15 residues long. Germline lookup yields CDR1 SNHLY and CDR2 FYNNEI. CDR3 nucleotide sequence: TGTGCCAGCAGGCCCCGGGGGGCTTCCACAGATACGCAGTATTTT. This sequence encodes CASRPRGASTDTQYF.

The CDR3 spells CASNRQGNEETQYF. The CDR3 DNA sequence: TGCGCCAGCAACAGACAGGGGAACGAGGAGACCCAGTACTTC. V gene TRBV10-2 combines with J gene TRBJ2-5, with 8 bases fitting TRBD1. Germline V gene lookup returns CDR1 WSHSY and CDR2 SAAADI. V was pared by 7 bases and J by 5 bases, with 9 bases of the junction left unmatched. The CDR3 is made up of 14 amino acids.

The genes are TRBV19 and TRBJ2-7, with 13 bases that match TRBD2. J was trimmed by 5 bases and V by 3 bases; bases with no gene match: 16. Germline V gives CDR1 LNHDA, CDR2 SQIVND (reference sequence). The CDR3 totals 19 residues. The CDR3 loop reads CASSISGTSGVGTADEQYF. The DNA for the CDR3 is TGTGCCAGTAGTATTTCCGGGACTAGCGGGGTTGGGACGGCTGACGAGCAGTACTTC.

V and J are TRBV6-2 or TRBV6-3 and TRBJ2-5; the D gene is possibly TRBD1 (6 bases). Germline V lookup: CDR1 MNHEY, CDR2 SVGEGT. Trimming removed 0 bases from V and 0 bases from J, with 20 bases in between. The CDR3 totals 19 residues. The CDR3, as DNA: TGTGCCAGCAGTTACTCGACCCGGGGCAGGGCAGGGGACCAAGAGACCCAGTACTTC. Protein sequence: CASSYSTRGRAGDQETQYF.